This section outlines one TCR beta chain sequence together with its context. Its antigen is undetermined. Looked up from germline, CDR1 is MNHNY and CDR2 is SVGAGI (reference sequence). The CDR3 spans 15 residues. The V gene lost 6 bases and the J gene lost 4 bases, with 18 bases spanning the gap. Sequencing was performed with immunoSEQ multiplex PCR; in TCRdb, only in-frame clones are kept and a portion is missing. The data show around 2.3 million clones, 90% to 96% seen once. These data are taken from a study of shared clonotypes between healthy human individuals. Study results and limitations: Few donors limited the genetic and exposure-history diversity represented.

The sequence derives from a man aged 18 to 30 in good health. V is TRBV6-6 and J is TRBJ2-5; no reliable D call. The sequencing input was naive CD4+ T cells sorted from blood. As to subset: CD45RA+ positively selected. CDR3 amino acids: CASSMSAPSGETQYF. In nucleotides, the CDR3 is TGTGCCAGCAGCATGTCGGCTCCTTCGGGAGAGACCCAGTACTTC.